The TCR beta chain under discussion was sequenced for a study of cytomegalovirus exposure and HLA in healthy donors. Study as a whole: Within an early data release were about 85 million unique TCRs drawn from HLA-typed donors. Notes on the study in general: Roughly uniform sequencing depth across donors was assumed, possibly incorrectly.

The PCR contained 60 Vbeta and 13 Jbeta primers. Assay used: immunoSEQ multiplex PCR; TCRdb lists only in-frame clones, some missing. The repertoire holds 180,000 or so clones, with 75% as singletons. The CDR3 loop spans 17 amino acids. V lost 3 bases, J lost 7 bases, and 13 bases stayed unmatched. This clone was detected a few times. The antigen remains unidentified. Material for sequencing was PBMCs. The clonotype comes from a male donor in good health and CMV-seronegative. V and J are TRBV23-1 and TRBJ2-3, with 10 bases matching TRBD2. TRBV23-1 belongs to the ORF category, with a function that is uncertain. CDR3 in amino acids: CASSHSGLANPPNTQYF. The CDR3 coding sequence is TGCGCCAGCAGTCACTCGGGACTAGCGAACCCCCCTAATACGCAGTATTTT.